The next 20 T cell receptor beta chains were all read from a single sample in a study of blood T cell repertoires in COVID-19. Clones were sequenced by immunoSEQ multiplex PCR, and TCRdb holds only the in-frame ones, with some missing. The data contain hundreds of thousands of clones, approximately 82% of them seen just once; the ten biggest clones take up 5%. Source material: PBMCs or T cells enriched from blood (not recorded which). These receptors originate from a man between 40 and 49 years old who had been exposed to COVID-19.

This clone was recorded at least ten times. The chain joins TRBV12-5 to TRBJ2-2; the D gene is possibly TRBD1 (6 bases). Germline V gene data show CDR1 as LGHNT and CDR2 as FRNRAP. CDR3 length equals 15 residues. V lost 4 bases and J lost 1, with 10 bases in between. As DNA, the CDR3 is TGTGCTAGTGGTTCTGGGACACTGAACACCGGGGAGCTGTTTTTT. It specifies CASGSGTLNTGELFF.

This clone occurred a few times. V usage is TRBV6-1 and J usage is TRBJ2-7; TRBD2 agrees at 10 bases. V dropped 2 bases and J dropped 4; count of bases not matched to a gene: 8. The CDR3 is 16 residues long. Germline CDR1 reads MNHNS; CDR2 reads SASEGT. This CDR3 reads CASSEQASGRGYEQYF. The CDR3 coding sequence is TGTGCCAGCAGTGAACAGGCTAGCGGGAGAGGATACGAGCAGTACTTC.

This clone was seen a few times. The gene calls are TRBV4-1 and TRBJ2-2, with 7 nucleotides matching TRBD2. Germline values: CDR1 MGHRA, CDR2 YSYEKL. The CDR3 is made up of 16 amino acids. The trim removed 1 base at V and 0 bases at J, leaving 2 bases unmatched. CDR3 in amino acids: CASSQGSGANTGELFF. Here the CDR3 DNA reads TGCGCCAGCAGCCAAGGGAGCGGGGCGAACACCGGGGAGCTGTTTTTT.

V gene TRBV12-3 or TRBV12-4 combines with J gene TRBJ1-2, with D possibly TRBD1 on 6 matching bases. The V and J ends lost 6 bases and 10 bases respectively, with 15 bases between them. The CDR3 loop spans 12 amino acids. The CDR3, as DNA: TGTGCCAGCAGCTTGGACAGCCCGGACTACACCTTC. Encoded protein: CASSLDSPDYTF.

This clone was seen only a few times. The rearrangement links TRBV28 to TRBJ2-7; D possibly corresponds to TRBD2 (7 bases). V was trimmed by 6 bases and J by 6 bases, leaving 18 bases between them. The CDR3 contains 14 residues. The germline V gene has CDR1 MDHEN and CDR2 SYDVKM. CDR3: CASSPRGGGGEQYF. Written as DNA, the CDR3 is TGTGCCAGCAGCCCCCGAGGGGGGGGTGGCGAGCAGTACTTC. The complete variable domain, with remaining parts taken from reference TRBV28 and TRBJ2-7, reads DVKVTQSSRYLVKRTGEKVFLECVQDMDHENMFWYRQDPGLGLRLIYFSYDVKMKEKGDIPEGYSVSREKKERFSLILESASTNQTSMYLCASSPRGGGGEQYFGPGTRLTVT.

Here the CDR3 DNA reads TGTGCCAGCAGTGAGAGACACTGGGCTAACTATGGCTACACCTTC. Protein sequence: CASSERHWANYGYTF. The V and J genes are TRBV6-1 and TRBJ1-2; D gene ambiguous. The V and J ends lost 3 bases and 0 bases respectively, with 11 bases between them. The CDR3 spans 15 residues. Germline CDR1 and CDR2: MNHNS and SASEGT.

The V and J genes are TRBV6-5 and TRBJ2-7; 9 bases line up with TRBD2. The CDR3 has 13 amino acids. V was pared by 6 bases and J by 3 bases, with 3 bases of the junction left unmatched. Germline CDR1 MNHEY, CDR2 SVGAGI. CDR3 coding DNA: TGTGCCAGCAGCCTTAGCGGGAGCTACGAGCAGTACTTC. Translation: CASSLSGSYEQYF.

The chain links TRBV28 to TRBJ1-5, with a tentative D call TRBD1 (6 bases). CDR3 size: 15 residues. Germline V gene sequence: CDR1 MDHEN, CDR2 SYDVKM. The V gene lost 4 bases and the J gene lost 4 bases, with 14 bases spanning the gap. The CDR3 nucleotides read TGTGCCAGCAGTTCCGGACAGTGGGAAAATCAGCCCCAGCATTTT. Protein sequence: CASSSGQWENQPQHF.

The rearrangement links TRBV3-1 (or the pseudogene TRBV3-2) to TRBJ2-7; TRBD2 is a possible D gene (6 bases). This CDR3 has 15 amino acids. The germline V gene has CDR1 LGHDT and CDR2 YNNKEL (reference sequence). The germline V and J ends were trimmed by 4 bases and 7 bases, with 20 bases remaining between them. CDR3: CASSPLAGAGLEQYF. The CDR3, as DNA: TGTGCCAGCAGCCCCTTAGCCGGGGCGGGGTTGGAGCAGTACTTC.

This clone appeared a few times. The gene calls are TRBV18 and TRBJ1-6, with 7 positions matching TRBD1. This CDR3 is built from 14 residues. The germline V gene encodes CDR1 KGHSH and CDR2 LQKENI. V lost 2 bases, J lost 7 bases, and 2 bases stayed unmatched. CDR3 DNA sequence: TGTGCCAGCTCACCAACAGGGGACAATTCACCCCTCCACTTT. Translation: CASSPTGDNSPLHF.

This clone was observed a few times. Written as DNA, the CDR3 is TGTGCCAGCAGTTACGACGCAGGGTATTCACCCCTCCACTTT. Translated: CASSYDAGYSPLHF. V usage is TRBV11-2 and J usage is TRBJ1-6; D possibly corresponds to TRBD1 (5 bases). From germline, CDR1 is SGHAT and CDR2 FQNNGV. The CDR3 has 14 residues. V dropped 6 bases and J dropped 8 bases, with 14 bases sitting between them.

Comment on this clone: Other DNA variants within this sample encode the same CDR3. CDR3 in amino acids: CSVRGDGYTF. The CDR3 region has the DNA TGCAGCGTTCGGGGGGATGGCTACACCTTC. The gene calls are TRBV29-1 and TRBJ1-2; D perhaps matches TRBD1 (5 bases). CDR1 and CDR2 from the germline V gene are SQVTM and ANQGSEA. Trimming pared 5 bases from V and 6 bases from J, leaving 7 bases between. The CDR3 extends over 10 amino acids. The whole variable domain, remainder taken from reference TRBV29-1 and TRBJ1-2, is SAVISQKPSRDICQRGTSLTIQCQVDSQVTMMFWYRQQPGQSLTLIATANQGSEATYESGFVIDKFPISRPNLTFSTLTVSNMSPEDSSIYLCSVRGDGYTFGSGTRLTVV.

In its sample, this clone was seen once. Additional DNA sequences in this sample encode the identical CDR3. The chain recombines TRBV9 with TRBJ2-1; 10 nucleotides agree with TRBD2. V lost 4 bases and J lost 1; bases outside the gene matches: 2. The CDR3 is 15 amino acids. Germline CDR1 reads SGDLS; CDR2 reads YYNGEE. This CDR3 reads CASSPSGSSYNEQFF. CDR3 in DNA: TGTGCCAGCAGCCCTAGCGGGAGTTCCTACAATGAGCAGTTCTTC.

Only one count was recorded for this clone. In DNA, the CDR3 is TGTGCCAGCAGTCCCTGGGACAGGCTATACGAGCAGTACTTC. Translating gives CASSPWDRLYEQYF. The V and J genes are TRBV27 and TRBJ2-7, with 8 nucleotides matching TRBD1. V trimming: 5 bases; J trimming: 4 bases; junction bases outside the gene matches: 7. The CDR3 totals 14 residues. In germline, CDR1 is MNHEY, CDR2 SMNVEV (reference sequence).

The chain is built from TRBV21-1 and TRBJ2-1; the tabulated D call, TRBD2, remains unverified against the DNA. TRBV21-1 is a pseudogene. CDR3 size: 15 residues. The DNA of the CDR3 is TGTGCCAGCAGCAAAAAGACTAGCGGGTACAATGAGCAGTTCTTC. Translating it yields CASSKKTSGYNEQFF.

The CDR3 DNA sequence: TGTGCCAGCAGCCATACAGGGTTCCTAAAGGGGTACACTGAAGCTTTCTTT. Protein: CASSHTGFLKGYTEAFF. The chain links TRBV25-1 to TRBJ1-1; D possibly corresponds to TRBD1 (6 bases). The V gene lost 6 bases and the J gene lost 3 bases, with 23 bases spanning the gap. Germline V gene sequence: CDR1 MGHDK, CDR2 SYGVNS. There are 17 residues in the CDR3.

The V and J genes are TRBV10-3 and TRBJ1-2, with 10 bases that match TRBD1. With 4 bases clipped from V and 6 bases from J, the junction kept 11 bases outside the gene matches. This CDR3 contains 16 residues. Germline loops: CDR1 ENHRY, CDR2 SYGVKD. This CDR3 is CAISAGLHGTGDGYTF. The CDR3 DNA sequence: TGTGCCATCAGTGCCGGTCTGCACGGGACAGGGGATGGCTACACCTTC.

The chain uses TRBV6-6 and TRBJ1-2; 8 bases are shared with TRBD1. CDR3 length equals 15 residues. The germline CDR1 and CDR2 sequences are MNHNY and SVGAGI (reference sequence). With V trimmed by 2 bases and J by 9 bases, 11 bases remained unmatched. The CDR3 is CASSYGAGGGGSYTF. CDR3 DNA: TGTGCCAGCAGTTACGGGGCAGGGGGCGGTGGGAGCTACACCTTC.

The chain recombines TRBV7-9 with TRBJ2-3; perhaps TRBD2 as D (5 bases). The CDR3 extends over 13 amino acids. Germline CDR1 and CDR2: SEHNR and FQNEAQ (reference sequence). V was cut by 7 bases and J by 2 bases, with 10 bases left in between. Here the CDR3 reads CASKLEDTDTQYF. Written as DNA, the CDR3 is TGTGCCAGCAAACTAGAGGACACAGATACGCAGTATTTT. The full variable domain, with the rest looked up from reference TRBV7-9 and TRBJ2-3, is DTGVSQNPRHKITKRGQNVTFRCDPISEHNRLYWYRQTLGQGPEFLTYFQNEAQLEKSRLLSDRFSAERPKGSFSTLEIQRTEQGDSAMYLCASKLEDTDTQYFGPGTRLTVL.

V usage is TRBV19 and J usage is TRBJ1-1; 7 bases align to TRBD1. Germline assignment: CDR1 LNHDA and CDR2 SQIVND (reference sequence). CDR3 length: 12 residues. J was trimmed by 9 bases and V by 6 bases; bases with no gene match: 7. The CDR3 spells CASSPGTEKAFF. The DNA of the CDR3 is TGTGCCAGTAGCCCCGGGACAGAAAAAGCTTTCTTT.